One T cell receptor beta chain is described in this entry. Its antigen remains unknown. The entry originates in a study of T cells after yellow fever vaccination. Study-wide context: Preparation of the low-cell-number fractions used SMART-Seq v4 Ultra Low Input. Findings of the study overall: Weaker, the secondary response had a peak occurring faster, on day 5 versus 15.

The CDR3 is 18 amino acids. V was clipped by 3 bases and J by 4 bases; unmatched bases: 17. Germline V gene lookup returns CDR1 KGHSH and CDR2 LQKENI. Production of TCR cDNA was by 5'RACE template switching, which also added a universal primer site and UMIs. TCRdb reprocessed the 5' RACE reads with MiXCR, giving one entry per CDR3 protein. The profile shows some 320,000 distinct CDR3 sequences, around a tenth of them singletons. The TCR originated in a man aged 18 to 30 who received the YFV17D yellow fever vaccine. V usage is TRBV18 and J usage is TRBJ1-2; 7 positions agree with TRBD1. Here the sequenced sample was CD4+ T cells sorted from PBMCs, taken 45 days after the yellow fever booster vaccination. Here the CDR3 DNA reads TGTGCCAGCTCACCTCGACAGGTCCCACAGGGGCCCTTCTATGGCTACACCTTC. Encoded protein: CASSPRQVPQGPFYGYTF. The variable domain in full, completed from reference TRBV18 and TRBJ1-2, reads NAGVMQNPRHLVRRRGQEARLRCSPMKGHSHVYWYRQLPEEGLKFMVYLQKENIIDESGMPKERFSAEFPKEGPSILRIQQVVRGDSAAYFCASSPRQVPQGPFYGYTFGSGTRLTVV.